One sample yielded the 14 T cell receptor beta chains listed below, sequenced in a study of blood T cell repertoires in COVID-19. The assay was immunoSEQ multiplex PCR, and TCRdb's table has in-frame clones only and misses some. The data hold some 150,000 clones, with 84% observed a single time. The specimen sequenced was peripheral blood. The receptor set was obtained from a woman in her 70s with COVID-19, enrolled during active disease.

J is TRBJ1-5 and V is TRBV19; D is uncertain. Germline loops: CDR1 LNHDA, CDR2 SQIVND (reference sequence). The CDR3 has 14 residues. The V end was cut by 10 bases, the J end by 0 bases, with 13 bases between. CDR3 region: CATASRGSNQPQHF. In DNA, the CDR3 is TGTGCCACTGCTTCACGGGGTAGCAATCAGCCCCAGCATTTT.

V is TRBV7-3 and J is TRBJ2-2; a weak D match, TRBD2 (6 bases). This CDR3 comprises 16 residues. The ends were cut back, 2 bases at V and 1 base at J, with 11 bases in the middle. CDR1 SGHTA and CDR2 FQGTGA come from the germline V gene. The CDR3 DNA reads TGTGCCAGCAGCTTAGACCGGGGAGGGAACACCGGGGAGCTGTTTTTT. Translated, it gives CASSLDRGGNTGELFF.

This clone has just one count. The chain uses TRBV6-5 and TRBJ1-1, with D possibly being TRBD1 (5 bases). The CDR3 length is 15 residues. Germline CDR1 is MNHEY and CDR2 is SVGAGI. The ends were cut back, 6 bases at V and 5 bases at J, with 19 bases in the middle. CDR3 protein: CASSSSWRGGTEAFF. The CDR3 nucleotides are TGTGCCAGCAGCTCCTCCTGGAGGGGAGGAACTGAAGCTTTCTTT.

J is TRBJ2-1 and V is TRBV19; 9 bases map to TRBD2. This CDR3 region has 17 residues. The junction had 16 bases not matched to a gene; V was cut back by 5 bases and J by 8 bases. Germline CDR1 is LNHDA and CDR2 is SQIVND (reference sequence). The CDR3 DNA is TGTGCCAGTAGTTCCCCAGCGCGGGGGGGATGGTTAGATGAGCAGTTCTTC. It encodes CASSSPARGGWLDEQFF.

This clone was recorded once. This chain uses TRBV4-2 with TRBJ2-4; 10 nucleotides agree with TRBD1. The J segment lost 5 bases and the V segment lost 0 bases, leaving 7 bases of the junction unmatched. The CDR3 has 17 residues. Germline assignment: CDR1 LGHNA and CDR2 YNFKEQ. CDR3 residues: CASSQDTGQGNQNIQYF. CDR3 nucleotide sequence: TGTGCCAGCAGCCAAGATACGGGACAGGGGAACCAAAACATTCAGTACTTC.

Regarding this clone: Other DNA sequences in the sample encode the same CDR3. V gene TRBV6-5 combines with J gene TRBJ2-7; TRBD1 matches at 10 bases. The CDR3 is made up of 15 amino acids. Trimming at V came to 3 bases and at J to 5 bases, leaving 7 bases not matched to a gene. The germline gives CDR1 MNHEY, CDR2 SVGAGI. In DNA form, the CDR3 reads TGTGCCAGCAGTTATTCCGGGACAGGGGATGACGAGCAGTACTTC. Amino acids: CASSYSGTGDDEQYF.

The CDR3 spells CASRGGTDDLSYTF. The CDR3 DNA is TGCGCCAGCAGGGGCGGGACAGATGATCTCAGCTACACCTTC. The chain links TRBV5-1 to TRBJ1-2; 7 bases map to TRBD1. Germline V gene data show CDR1 as SGHRS and CDR2 as YFSETQ. With V trimmed by 5 bases and J by 9 bases, 13 bases remained unmatched. The CDR3 is 14 amino acids.

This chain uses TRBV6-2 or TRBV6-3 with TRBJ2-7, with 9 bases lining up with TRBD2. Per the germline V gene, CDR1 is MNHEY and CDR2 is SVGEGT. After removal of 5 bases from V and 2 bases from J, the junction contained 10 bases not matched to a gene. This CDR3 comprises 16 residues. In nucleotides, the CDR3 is TGTGCCAGCAGTGACTTTAGCGGGGGACAGACCTACGAGCAGTACTTC. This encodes CASSDFSGGQTYEQYF.

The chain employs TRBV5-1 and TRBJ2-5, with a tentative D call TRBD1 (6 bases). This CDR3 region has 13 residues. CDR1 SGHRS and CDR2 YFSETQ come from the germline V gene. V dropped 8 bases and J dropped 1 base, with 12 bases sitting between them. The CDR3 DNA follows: TGCGCCAGTACCACAGGGACCCAAGAGACCCAGTACTTC. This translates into CASTTGTQETQYF.

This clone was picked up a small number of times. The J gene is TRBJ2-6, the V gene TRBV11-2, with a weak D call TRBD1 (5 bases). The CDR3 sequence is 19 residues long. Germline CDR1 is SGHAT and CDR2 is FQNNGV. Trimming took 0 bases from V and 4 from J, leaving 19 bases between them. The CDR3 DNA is TGTGCCAGCAGCTTAGATAGTGTCGGCAGGGCCCCCGGGGCCAACGTCCTGACTTTC. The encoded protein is CASSLDSVGRAPGANVLTF.

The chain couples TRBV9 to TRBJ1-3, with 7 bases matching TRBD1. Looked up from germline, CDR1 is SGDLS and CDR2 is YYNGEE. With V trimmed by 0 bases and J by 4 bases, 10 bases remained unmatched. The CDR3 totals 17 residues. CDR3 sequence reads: CASSVEPGTAGGNTIYF. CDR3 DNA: TGTGCCAGCAGCGTAGAGCCGGGGACAGCAGGGGGAAACACCATATATTTT.

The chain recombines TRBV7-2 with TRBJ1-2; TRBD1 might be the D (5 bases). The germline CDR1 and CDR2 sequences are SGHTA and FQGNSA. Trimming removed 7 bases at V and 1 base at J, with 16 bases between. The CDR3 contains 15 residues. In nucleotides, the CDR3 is TGTGCCAGCACTCCGGAGACAGCCTTTAACTATGGCTACACCTTC. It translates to CASTPETAFNYGYTF.

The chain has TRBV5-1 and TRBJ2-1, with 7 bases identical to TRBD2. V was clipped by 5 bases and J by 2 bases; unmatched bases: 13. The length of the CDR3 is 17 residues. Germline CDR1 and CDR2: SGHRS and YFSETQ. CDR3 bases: TGCGCCAGCAGGGGGCTAGCGGATCTACCGACCTACAATGAGCAGTTCTTC. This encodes CASRGLADLPTYNEQFF.

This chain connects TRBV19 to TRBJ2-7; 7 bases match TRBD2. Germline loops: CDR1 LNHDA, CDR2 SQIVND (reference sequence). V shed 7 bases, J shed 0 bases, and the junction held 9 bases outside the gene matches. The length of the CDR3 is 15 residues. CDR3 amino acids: CASTQGGGSSYEQYF. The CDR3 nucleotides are TGTGCCAGTACTCAGGGCGGGGGAAGCTCCTACGAGCAGTACTTC.